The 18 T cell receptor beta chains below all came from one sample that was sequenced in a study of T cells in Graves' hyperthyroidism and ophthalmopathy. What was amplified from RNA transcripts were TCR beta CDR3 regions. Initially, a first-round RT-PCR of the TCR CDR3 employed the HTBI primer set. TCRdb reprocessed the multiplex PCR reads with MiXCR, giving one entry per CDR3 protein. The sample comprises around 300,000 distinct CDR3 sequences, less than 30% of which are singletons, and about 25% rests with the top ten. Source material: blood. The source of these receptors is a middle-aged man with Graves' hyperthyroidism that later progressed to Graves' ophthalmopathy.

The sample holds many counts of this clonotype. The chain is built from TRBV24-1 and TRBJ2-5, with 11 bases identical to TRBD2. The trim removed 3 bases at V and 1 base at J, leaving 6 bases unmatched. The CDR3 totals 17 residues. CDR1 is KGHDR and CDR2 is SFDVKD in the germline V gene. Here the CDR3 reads CATSDPGLAGIQETQYF. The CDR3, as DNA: TGTGCCACCAGTGATCCCGGACTAGCGGGCATCCAAGAGACCCAGTACTTC.

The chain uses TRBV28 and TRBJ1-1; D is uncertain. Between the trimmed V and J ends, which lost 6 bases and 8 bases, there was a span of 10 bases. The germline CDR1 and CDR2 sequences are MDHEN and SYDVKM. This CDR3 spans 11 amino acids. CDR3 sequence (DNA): TGTGCCAGCAGCACGACACCAGAAGCTTTCTTT. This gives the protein CASSTTPEAFF.

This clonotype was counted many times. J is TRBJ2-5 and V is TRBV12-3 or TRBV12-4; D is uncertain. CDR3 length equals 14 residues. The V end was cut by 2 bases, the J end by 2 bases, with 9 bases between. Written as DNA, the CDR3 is TGTGCCAGCAGTTTACAATCCAGACAAGAGACCCAGTACTTC. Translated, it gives CASSLQSRQETQYF.

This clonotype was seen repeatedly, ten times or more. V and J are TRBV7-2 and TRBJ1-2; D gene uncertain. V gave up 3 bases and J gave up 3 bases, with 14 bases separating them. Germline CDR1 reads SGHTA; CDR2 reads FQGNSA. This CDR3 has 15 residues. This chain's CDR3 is CASSLDLGEDYGYTF. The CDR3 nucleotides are TGTGCCAGCAGCTTGGATCTTGGGGAGGACTATGGCTACACCTTC.

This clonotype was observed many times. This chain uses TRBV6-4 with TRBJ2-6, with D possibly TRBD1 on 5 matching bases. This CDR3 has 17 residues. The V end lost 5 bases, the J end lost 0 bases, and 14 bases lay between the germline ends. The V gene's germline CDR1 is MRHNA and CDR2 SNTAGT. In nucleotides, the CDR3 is TGTGCCAGCAGTCTTGACAGTTACCACTCTGGGGCCAACGTCCTGACTTTC. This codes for CASSLDSYHSGANVLTF.

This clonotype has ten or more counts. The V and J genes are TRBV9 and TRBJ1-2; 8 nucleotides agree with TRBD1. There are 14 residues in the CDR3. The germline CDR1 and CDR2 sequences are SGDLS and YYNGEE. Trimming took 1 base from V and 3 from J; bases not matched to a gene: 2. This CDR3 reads CASSVQGADYGYTF. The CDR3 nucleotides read TGTGCCAGCAGCGTACAGGGGGCGGACTATGGCTACACCTTC.

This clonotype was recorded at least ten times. For the CDR3, the DNA is TGTGCCAGCCGTACGGGACGATCTGCTGGGGCCAACGTCCTGACTTTC. Amino acid sequence: CASRTGRSAGANVLTF. The rearrangement links TRBV6-5 to TRBJ2-6; D is tentatively TRBD1 or TRBD2 (5 bases each). This CDR3 has 16 residues. Trimming pared 8 bases from V and 2 bases from J, leaving 16 bases between. The germline V gene encodes CDR1 MNHEY and CDR2 SVGAGI.

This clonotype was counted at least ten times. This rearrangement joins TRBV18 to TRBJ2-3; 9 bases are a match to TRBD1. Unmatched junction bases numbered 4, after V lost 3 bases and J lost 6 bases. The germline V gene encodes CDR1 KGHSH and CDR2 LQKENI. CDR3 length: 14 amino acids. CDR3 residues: CASSPGQGGDTQYF. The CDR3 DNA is TGTGCCAGCTCACCGGGACAGGGAGGTGATACGCAGTATTTT.

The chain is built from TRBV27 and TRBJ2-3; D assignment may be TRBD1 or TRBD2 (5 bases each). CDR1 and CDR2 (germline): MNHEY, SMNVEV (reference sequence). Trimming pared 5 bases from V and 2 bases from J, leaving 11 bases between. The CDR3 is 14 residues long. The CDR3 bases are TGTGCCAGCAGTGCTAGGGGAGACACAGATACGCAGTATTTT. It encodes CASSARGDTDTQYF.

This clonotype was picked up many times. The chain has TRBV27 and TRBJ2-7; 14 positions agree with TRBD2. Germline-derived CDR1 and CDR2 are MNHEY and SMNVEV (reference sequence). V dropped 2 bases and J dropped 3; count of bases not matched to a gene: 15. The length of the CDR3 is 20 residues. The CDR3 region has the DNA TGTGCCAGCAGTTTAAAGGGGACAGGGAGGGGACTAGCGGGAGACTACGAGCAGTACTTC. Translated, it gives CASSLKGTGRGLAGDYEQYF.

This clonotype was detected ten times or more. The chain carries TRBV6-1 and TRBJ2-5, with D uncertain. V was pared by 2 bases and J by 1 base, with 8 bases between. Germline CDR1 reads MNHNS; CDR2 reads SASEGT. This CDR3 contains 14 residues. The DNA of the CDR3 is TGTGCCAGCAGTGAACGTCTGATCCAAGAGACCCAGTACTTC. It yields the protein CASSERLIQETQYF.

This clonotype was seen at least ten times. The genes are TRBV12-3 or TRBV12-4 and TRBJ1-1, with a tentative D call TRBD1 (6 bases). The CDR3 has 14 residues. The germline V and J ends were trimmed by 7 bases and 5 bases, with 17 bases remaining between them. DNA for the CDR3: TGTGCCAGCAACCTCAGGGGTTCGGGAACTGAAGCTTTCTTT. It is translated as CASNLRGSGTEAFF.

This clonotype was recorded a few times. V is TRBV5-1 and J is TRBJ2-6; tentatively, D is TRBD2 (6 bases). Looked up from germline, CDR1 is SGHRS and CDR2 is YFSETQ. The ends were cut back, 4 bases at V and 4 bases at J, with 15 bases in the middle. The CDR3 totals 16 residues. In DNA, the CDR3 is TGCGCCAGCAGCCCGTCCGGGACTCCCGGGGCCAACGTCCTGACTTTC. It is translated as CASSPSGTPGANVLTF.

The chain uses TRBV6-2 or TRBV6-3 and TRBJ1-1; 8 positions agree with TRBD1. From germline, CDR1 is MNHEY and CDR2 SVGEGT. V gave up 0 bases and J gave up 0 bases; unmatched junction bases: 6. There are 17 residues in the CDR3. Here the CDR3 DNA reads TGTGCCAGCAGTTACTCTAGACAGGGGACCATGAACACTGAAGCTTTCTTT. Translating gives CASSYSRQGTMNTEAFF.

DNA for the CDR3: TGTGCCACCAGTGAATCCGGGACAGACGAGCAGTACTTC. Protein: CATSESGTDEQYF. This chain joins TRBV24-1 and TRBJ2-7; 7 nucleotides match TRBD1. This CDR3 comprises 13 residues. J gave up 5 bases and V 4 bases, and 4 bases lay outside the gene matches. CDR1 KGHDR and CDR2 SFDVKD come from the germline V gene.

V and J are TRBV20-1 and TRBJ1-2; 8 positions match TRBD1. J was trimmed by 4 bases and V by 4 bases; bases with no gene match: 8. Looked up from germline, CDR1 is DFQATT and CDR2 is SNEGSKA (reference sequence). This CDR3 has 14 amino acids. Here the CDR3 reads CSAITGGRSYGYTF. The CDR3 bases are TGCAGTGCTATTACAGGGGGGCGGAGCTATGGCTACACCTTC.

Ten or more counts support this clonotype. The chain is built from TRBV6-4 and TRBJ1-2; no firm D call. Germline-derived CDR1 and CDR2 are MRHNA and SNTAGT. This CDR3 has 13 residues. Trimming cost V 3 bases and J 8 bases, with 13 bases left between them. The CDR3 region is CASSDPGSGGYTF. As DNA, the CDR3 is TGTGCCAGCAGTGATCCCGGATCGGGAGGCTACACCTTC.

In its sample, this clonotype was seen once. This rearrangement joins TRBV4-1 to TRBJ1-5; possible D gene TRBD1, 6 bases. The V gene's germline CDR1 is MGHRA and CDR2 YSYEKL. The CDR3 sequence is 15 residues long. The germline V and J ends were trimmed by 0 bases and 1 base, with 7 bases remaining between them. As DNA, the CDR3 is TGCGCCAGCAGCCAAGAAGGGGGGAGCAATCAGCCCCAGCATTTT. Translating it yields CASSQEGGSNQPQHF.